Listed below are T cell receptor beta chains from one sample, sequenced in a study of long-term antiretroviral therapy in people with HIV. This table comes from immunoSEQ multiplex PCR, and its TCRdb copy is limited to in-frame clones, with some not included. The data show tens of thousands of clones, 80% seen once. The sequencing here drew on unsorted PBMCs, taken 3.4 years after starting antiretroviral therapy. These receptors all come from a man in his thirties or forties with HIV. CDR3s include the opening cysteine and the closing phenylalanine or tryptophan. The D gene is left open where the match is weak. Only some rows state a clone size, as once, few, many or a class for expanded clones.

v_gene	abundance	d_gene	j_gene	CDR3nt	CDR3aa
TRBV19	NA	TRBD1	TRBJ1-5	TGTGCCAGTAGTCCGACAGGGAATATTCAGCCCCAGCATTTT	CASSPTGNIQPQHF
TRBV11-2	NA	TRBD2	TRBJ2-2	TGTGCCAGCAGCCCCAGACTAGCGGGAGGGCCGGTGGGGACCGGGGAGCTGTTTTTT	CASSPRLAGGPVGTGELFF
TRBV27	NA	TRBD1	TRBJ1-2	TGTGCCAGCAGTTTGGCCAGGGGGCTTGGCTACACCTTC	CASSLARGLGYTF
TRBV6-1	NA	NA	TRBJ1-5	TGTGCCAGCAGTATTGGTCAGCCCCAGCATTTT	CASSIGQPQHF
TRBV11-2	few	NA	TRBJ2-7	TGTGCCAGCAGCTCTTTAAGTGTCCCAGGGCAGTACTTC	CASSSLSVPGQYF
TRBV7-6	medium-sized	TRBD1	TRBJ2-7	TGTGCCAGCAGCTTAGGAGGGACAGGGCTTTACGAGCAGTACTTC	CASSLGGTGLYEQYF
TRBV6-5	NA	NA	TRBJ1-2	TGTGCCAGCAAGGAGGGACCCCGGGTGAATTATGGCTACACCTTC	CASKEGPRVNYGYTF
TRBV5-1	NA	NA	TRBJ2-3	TGCGCCAGCAGCAGGGACAGCACAGATACGCAGTATTTT	CASSRDSTDTQYF
TRBV5-1	NA	TRBD2	TRBJ2-1	TGCGCCAGCAGCGGCGTACTAGCGGGAGCCATCAATGAGCAGTTCTTC	CASSGVLAGAINEQFF
TRBV7-7	NA	TRBD2	TRBJ2-2	TGTGCTAGCAAGCTAGCGGGAGCGAACACCGGGGAGCTGTTTTTT	CASKLAGANTGELFF
TRBV7-9	NA	NA	TRBJ2-7	TGTGCCAGCAGCGGGGACTTCTACGAGCAGTACTTC	CASSGDFYEQYF
TRBV19	NA	NA	TRBJ1-2	TGTGCCAGTAGTATACAGGACTCTACTACTAACTATGGCTACACCTTC	CASSIQDSTTNYGYTF
TRBV6-6	once	TRBD1	TRBJ1-5	TGTGCCAGCAGTGCGACAGGGGTTGCATTGGCCCAGCATTTT	CASSATGVALAQHF
TRBV7-3	NA	TRBD2	TRBJ2-7	TGTGCCAGCAGCTTACGCGGGAGAGGGTACGAGCAGTACTTC	CASSLRGRGYEQYF
TRBV29-1	NA	NA	TRBJ2-2	TGCAGCGCCCCGGGTGGCACCGGGGAGCTGTTTTTT	CSAPGGTGELFF
TRBV28	NA	NA	TRBJ2-3	TGTGCCAGCAGTCACAGTATTCCTAGCACAGATACGCAGTATTTT	CASSHSIPSTDTQYF
TRBV18	NA	TRBD1	TRBJ1-1	TGTGCCAGCTCATACTCCGGGACAGGGTCATCTGCTTTCTTT	CASSYSGTGSSAFF
TRBV6-5	NA	NA	TRBJ2-2	TGTGCCAGCAGCCGTGTGCAGGGTATCGGGGAGCTGTTTTTT	CASSRVQGIGELFF
TRBV30	NA	TRBD2	TRBJ2-1	TGTGCCTGGAGTGTACCGGGAGGCAATGAGCAGTTCTTC	CAWSVPGGNEQFF
TRBV5-4	NA	NA	TRBJ2-7	TGTGCCAGCAGCCCTCGGGGTAGCGACTACGAGCAGTACTTC	CASSPRGSDYEQYF
TRBV2	few	TRBD2	TRBJ2-7	TGTGCCAGCAGTGGGGGGACTAGCGGGGACGAGCAGTACTTC	CASSGGTSGDEQYF
TRBV18	NA	NA	TRBJ2-2	TGTGCCGGAGGGGAGAGTCGGGCCGGGGAGCTGTTTTTT	CAGGESRAGELFF
TRBV27	few	TRBD2	TRBJ2-7	TGTGCCAGCAGTTCCCGACTAGCACCCTACGAGCAGTACTTC	CASSSRLAPYEQYF
TRBV29-1	NA	TRBD1	TRBJ1-1	TGCAGCGTTTATGGACAGGGCGGATCAGAGGACACTGAAGCTTTCTTT	CSVYGQGGSEDTEAFF
TRBV14	NA	NA	TRBJ2-7	TGTGCCAGCAGCCAACCGGGACAAACCTACGAGCAGTACTTC	CASSQPGQTYEQYF
TRBV7-9	NA	NA	TRBJ2-1	TGTGCCAGCAGCTCAGCACAGGGCTCCTACAATGAGCAGTTCTTC	CASSSAQGSYNEQFF
TRBV19	NA	NA	TRBJ1-3	TGTGCCAGTATCCAGGGGCCTGGAAACACCATATATTTT	CASIQGPGNTIYF
TRBV7-9	NA	NA	TRBJ2-7	TGTGCCAGCAGCTTAAATTCAGCGTTTGGAGTCGAGCAGTACTTC	CASSLNSAFGVEQYF
TRBV7-9	NA	NA	TRBJ2-3	TGTGCCAGCAGCTTAAACAGGGGCACAGATACGCAGTATTTT	CASSLNRGTDTQYF
TRBV7-2	few	NA	TRBJ2-7	TGTGCCAGCAGGCTGACAGGATCCTACGAGCAGTACTTC	CASRLTGSYEQYF
TRBV14	NA	TRBD2	TRBJ2-7	TGTGCCAGCAGCGCACGTAGCGGGAGCTACGAGCAGTACTTC	CASSARSGSYEQYF
TRBV10-2	NA	NA	TRBJ1-5	TGCGCCAGCAGACAGGGACCTCAGCCCCAGCATTTT	CASRQGPQPQHF
TRBV9	NA	NA	TRBJ1-1	TGTGCCAGCAGCGCGGGGCTCACTGAAGCTTTCTTT	CASSAGLTEAFF
TRBV4-3	NA	NA	TRBJ1-2	TGCGCCAGCAGCCAAGGGACCGAAGCTAACTATGGCTACACCTTC	CASSQGTEANYGYTF
TRBV2	NA	NA	TRBJ2-1	TGTGCCAGCAGTGTGTGGATATCACGGGATGAGCAGTTCTTC	CASSVWISRDEQFF
TRBV27	NA	NA	TRBJ2-1	TGTGCCAGCAGCTTGGTCAGGGTATCCAATGAGCAGTTCTTC	CASSLVRVSNEQFF
TRBV29-1	NA	NA	TRBJ1-1	TGCAGCGTTGGGCAGGCAGGGAACACTGAAGCTTTCTTT	CSVGQAGNTEAFF
TRBV30	NA	NA	TRBJ2-7	TGTGCCTGGAGTAGGGCTAGCGAGCAGTACTTC	CAWSRASEQYF
TRBV5-1	NA	NA	TRBJ2-2	TGCGCCAGCGGGTCCAACACCGGGGAGCTGTTTTTT	CASGSNTGELFF
TRBV9	few	NA	TRBJ1-3	TGTGCCAGCAGCGTAGGCACTGGAAACACCATATATTTT	CASSVGTGNTIYF
TRBV2	NA	NA	TRBJ2-5	TGTGCCAGCAGTGAAGAGGAGGGACGCTGGGAGACCCAGTACTTC	CASSEEEGRWETQYF
TRBV7-2	NA	NA	TRBJ2-5	TGTGCCAGCAGCTTACTCACCCAAGAGACCCAGTACTTC	CASSLLTQETQYF